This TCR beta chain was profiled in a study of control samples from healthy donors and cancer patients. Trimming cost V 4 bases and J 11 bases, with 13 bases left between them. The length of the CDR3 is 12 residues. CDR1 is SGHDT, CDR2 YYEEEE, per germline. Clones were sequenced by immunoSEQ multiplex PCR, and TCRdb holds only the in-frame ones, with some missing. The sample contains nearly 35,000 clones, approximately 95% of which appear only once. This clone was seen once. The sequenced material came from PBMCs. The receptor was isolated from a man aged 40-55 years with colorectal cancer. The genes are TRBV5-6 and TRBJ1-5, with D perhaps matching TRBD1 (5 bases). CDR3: CASSPGLGAQHF. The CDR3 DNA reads TGTGCCAGCAGCCCGGGGTTAGGGGCCCAGCATTTT.